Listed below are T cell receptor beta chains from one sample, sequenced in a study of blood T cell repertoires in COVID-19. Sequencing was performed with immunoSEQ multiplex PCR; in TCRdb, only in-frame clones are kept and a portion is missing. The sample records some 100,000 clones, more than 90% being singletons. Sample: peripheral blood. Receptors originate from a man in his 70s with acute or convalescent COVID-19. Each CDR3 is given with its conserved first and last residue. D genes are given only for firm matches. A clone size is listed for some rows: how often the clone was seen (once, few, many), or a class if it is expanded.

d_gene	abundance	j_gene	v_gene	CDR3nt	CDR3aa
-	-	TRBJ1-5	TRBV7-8	TGTGCCAGCAGCCATGACAGTTATCAGCCCCAGCATTTT	CASSHDSYQPQHF
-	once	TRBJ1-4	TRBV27	TGTGCCAGCAGTTTAGGTGGGCCTTATTCGACAGACGAAAAACTGTTTTTT	CASSLGGPYSTDEKLFF
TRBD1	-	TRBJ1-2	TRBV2	TGTGCCAGCAGGGCCGGATTGGGACAGGGGGAAAAAGGGAATGGCTACACCTTC	CASRAGLGQGEKGNGYTF
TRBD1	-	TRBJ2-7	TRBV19	TGTGCCAGTAGTGCGACATACAGGGGGCGAGACGAGCAGTACTTC	CASSATYRGRDEQYF
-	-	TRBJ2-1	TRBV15	TGTGCCACCAGCAGAGGGTTGGGACAAACCAATGAGCAGTTCTTC	CATSRGLGQTNEQFF
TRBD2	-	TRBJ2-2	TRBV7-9	TGTGCCAGTCATGGGACTAGCGGGAGGGCCAGGAGCACCGGGGAGCTGTTTTTT	CASHGTSGRARSTGELFF
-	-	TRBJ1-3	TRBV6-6	TGTGCCAGCAGTAGGGGGGGGTCTGGAAACACCATATATTTT	CASSRGGSGNTIYF
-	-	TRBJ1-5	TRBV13	TGTGCCAGCAGCTTACGGGGTAATCAGCCCCAGCATTTT	CASSLRGNQPQHF
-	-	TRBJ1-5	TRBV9	TGTGCCAGCAGCGTTTCAGGGAATGAGCAGCCCCAGCATTTT	CASSVSGNEQPQHF
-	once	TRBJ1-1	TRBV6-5	TGTGCCAGCAGTCCCGACAGCTCTGAAGCTTTCTTT	CASSPDSSEAFF
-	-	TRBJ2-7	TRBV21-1	TGTGCCAGCAGCCTACCACCCAAGCAGTACTTC	CASSLPPKQYF
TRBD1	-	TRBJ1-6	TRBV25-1	TGTGCCAGCGGAAAGACAGGGGAGTCACCCCTCCACTTT	CASGKTGESPLHF
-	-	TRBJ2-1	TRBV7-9	TGTGCCAGCAGCTTATCCTTAAACAATGAGCAGTTCTTC	CASSLSLNNEQFF
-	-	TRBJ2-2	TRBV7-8	TGTGCCAGCAGCTTACTTGTAGCAGACAGGTTTGGGCTGAAGCTGTTTTTT	CASSLLVADRFGLKLFF
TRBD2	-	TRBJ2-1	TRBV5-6	TGTGCCAGCAGCGGGACTAGCGGATCCTACAATGAGCAGTTCTTC	CASSGTSGSYNEQFF
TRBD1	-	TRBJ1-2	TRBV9	TGTGCCAGCAGCCCCCGAGACAGGGTGGGCCCTGGCTACACCTTC	CASSPRDRVGPGYTF
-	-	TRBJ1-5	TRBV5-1	TGCGCCAGCAGCTTGCACGGGGACAATCAGCCCCAGCATTTT	CASSLHGDNQPQHF
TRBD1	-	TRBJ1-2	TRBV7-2	TGTGCCAGCAGCTCTCCAGGGGGCAAGGGGGGCTACACCTTC	CASSSPGGKGGYTF
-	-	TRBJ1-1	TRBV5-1	TGCGCCAGCAGCCCGGCCGGGGTCCTTGAAGCTTTCTTT	CASSPAGVLEAFF
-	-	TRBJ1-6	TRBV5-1	TGCGCCAGCAGCTTGAACCCCAGGGCCAGTAATTCACCCCTCCACTTT	CASSLNPRASNSPLHF
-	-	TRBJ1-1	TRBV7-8	TGTGCCAGCAGAGGGCAGGGGACCACTGAAGCTTTCTTT	CASRGQGTTEAFF
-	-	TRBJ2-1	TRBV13	TGTGCCAGCAGCCCGGTCTCCTACAATGAGCAGTTCTTC	CASSPVSYNEQFF
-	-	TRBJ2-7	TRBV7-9	TGTGCCAGCAGCCCCGGAGTCGAGCAGTACTTC	CASSPGVEQYF
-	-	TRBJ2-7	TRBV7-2	TGTGCCAGCAGCTTAGTGGGGGGAGACTACGAGCAGTACTTC	CASSLVGGDYEQYF
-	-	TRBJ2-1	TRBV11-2	TGTGCCAGCAGCTTAGTAGGCGGCCCCTACAATGAGCAGTTCTTC	CASSLVGGPYNEQFF
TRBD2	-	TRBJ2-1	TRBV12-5	TGTGCTAGTGGTTTGGTGATACTAGCGAACGACTACAATGAGCAGTTCTTC	CASGLVILANDYNEQFF
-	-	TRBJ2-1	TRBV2	TGTGCCAGCAGGGGGCTTCAATCCTACAATGAGCAGTTCTTC	CASRGLQSYNEQFF
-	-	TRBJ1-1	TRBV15	TGTGCCACCAGCAGAGAAACGGTGAACACTGAAGCTTTCTTT	CATSRETVNTEAFF
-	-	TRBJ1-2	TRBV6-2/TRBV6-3	TGTGCCAGCAGTCGGAGTCGTGGCTACACCTTC	CASSRSRGYTF
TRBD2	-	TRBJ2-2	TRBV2	TGTGCCAGCAGGGTCAGCGGGAGTCTTACCGGGGAGCTGTTTTTT	CASRVSGSLTGELFF
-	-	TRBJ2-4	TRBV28	TGTGCCAGCAGGCGCGATGTGAAGGTTGGGGAGTTC	CASRRDVKVGEF
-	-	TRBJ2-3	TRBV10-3	TGTGCCATCGCTCTGGCGGCCAGCACAGATACGCAGTATTTT	CAIALAASTDTQYF
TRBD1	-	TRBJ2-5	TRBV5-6	TGTGCCAGCAGCTCGAATGACAGGGGGCGACGAACCAAGCAAGAGACCCAGTACTTC	CASSSNDRGRRTKQETQYF
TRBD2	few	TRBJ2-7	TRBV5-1	TGCGCCAGCAGCCCAACTAGCGGGGCCTCCTACGAGCAGTACTTC	CASSPTSGASYEQYF
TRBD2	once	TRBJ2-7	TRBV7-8	TGTGCCAGCAGCCTCCTAGCGGACCTCTCCTACGAGCAGTACTTC	CASSLLADLSYEQYF
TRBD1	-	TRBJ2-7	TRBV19	TGTGCCAGTACCCCGACAGGGGTCGGCGAGCAGTACTTC	CASTPTGVGEQYF
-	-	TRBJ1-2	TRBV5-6	TGTGCCAGCAGCCCCACAGGGATCGGCGGCTACACCTTC	CASSPTGIGGYTF
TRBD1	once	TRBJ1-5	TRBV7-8	TGTGCCAGCAGCCACGGGACAGGGGACAATCAGCCCCAGCATTTT	CASSHGTGDNQPQHF
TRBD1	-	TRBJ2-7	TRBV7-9	TGTGCCAGCAGCTTTTGGTTGACAGGGGGACCCTCGGAGCAGTACTTC	CASSFWLTGGPSEQYF
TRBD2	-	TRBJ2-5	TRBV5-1	TGCGCCAGCAGCTTTAGCGGGGGGGCCCGGGAGACCCAGTACTTC	CASSFSGGARETQYF
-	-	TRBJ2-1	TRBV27	TGTGCCAGCAGTCCCGGGGACTCGTGGCAGCTTGCGCAGTTCTTC	CASSPGDSWQLAQFF
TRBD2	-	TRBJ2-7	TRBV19	TGTGCCAGTAGTGCCTATTCGGGACTAGGACCCTACGAGCAGTACTTC	CASSAYSGLGPYEQYF
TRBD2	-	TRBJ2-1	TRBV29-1	TGCAGCGTTCGACTAGCGGGATACAATGAGCAGTTCTTC	CSVRLAGYNEQFF
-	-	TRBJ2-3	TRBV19	TGTGCCAGTAGCCAGTCCACAGATACGCAGTATTTT	CASSQSTDTQYF
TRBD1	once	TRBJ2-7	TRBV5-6	TGTGCCAGCAGCCCCTACGGGCAGGGGGTTAACGAGCAGTACTTC	CASSPYGQGVNEQYF
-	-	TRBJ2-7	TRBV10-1	TGCGCCAGCAGTGAGTCGCTGGCGGGGGCCCCATACGAGCAGTACTTC	CASSESLAGAPYEQYF
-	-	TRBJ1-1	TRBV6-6	TGTGCCAGCAGTTACAGGCAGGGGACGAACACTGAAGCTTTCTTT	CASSYRQGTNTEAFF
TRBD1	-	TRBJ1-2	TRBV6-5	TGTGCCAGCAGTAACACCAGGGGGATCAATGGCTACACCTTC	CASSNTRGINGYTF
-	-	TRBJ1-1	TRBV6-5	TGTGCCAGCAGGCGAGGACAAACCATGAACACTGAAGCTTTCTTT	CASRRGQTMNTEAFF
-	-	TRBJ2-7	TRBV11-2	TGTGCCAGCAGCGCCCCCGGGAACGTGCGGTACTTC	CASSAPGNVRYF
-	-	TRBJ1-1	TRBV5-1	TGCGCCAGCAGCTTGAATCCGGGGAACACTGAAGCTTTCTTT	CASSLNPGNTEAFF
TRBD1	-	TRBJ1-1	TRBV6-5	TGTGCCAGCAGCCCAGGGGGCCGCACTGAAGCTTTCTTT	CASSPGGRTEAFF
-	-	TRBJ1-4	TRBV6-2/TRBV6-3	TGTGCCAGCAGTTACTTCCAGGCTTCGAATGAAAAACTGTTTTTT	CASSYFQASNEKLFF